The table lists the clone carrying this T cell receptor beta chain with many counts. Antigen specificity is unknown. Germline CDR1 SEHNR, CDR2 FQNEAQ (reference sequence). Trimming stripped 5 bases from V and 13 bases from J, with 12 bases between. CDR3 length: 12 residues. This specimen comes from a study of T-cell reconstitution after alpha-beta-depleted transplantation in children. The TCRbeta library incorporated unique molecular identifiers. Each CDR3 protein gets one entry after TCRdb re-called the PCR reads with MiXCR. The sample lists around 200,000 distinct CDR3 sequences, about a tenth occurring once. Study observations and caveats: T-cell counts and diversity at one year post-transplant came mainly from newly produced T cells. Surviving recipient T cells and thymic progenitors accounted for the high day-60 TCRbeta diversity observed in some patients. Expanded graft clones, several hundred of them, were reportedly the source of alpha-beta T cells about two months after transplant.

V gene TRBV7-9 combines with J gene TRBJ1-6; D not certain. The sequence came from a child younger than two with acute myeloid leukemia, due to receive a stem cell transplant. The source was PBMCs, collected before TCRalphabeta/CD19-depleted stem cell transplant. CDR3 sequence (DNA): TGTGCCAGCAGCCCAGACACGGAGCCCCTCCACTTT. It is translated as CASSPDTEPLHF.